One sample yielded the 11 T cell receptor beta chains listed below, sequenced in a study of STAT3 mutations in large granular lymphocyte leukemia. General study findings and limits: At least one immunodominant TCR beta clonotype appeared in every T-cell large granular lymphocyte leukemia patient.

Libraries were prepared by immunoSEQ multiplex PCR; TCRdb keeps only in-frame clonotypes and omits some of them. Of 35,000 to 50,000 clones listed, 80% to 85% are singletons. The antigens these receptors bind are not known. Sample: PBMCs. The receptors were sampled from a human donor with T large granular lymphocyte leukemia. Some clones in this sample may be carry-over from other donors' samples.

The J gene is TRBJ1-2, the V gene TRBV5-5; 10 bases agree with TRBD1. The CDR3 has 13 residues. With V trimmed by 3 bases and J by 4 bases, 0 bases remained unmatched. The germline CDR1 and CDR2 sequences are SGHKS and YYEKEE (reference sequence). The CDR3 reads CASSWTGGYGYTF. CDR3 bases: TGTGCCAGCAGCTGGACAGGGGGCTATGGCTACACCTTC.

The sample holds one count of this clone. CDR3 nucleotides: TGTGCCAGCAGTTTCAGTTCTGGAAACACCATATATTTT. Protein sequence: CASSFSSGNTIYF. The V and J genes are TRBV6-5 and TRBJ1-3; no clear D. The CDR3 is 13 amino acids. Germline V CDR1 and CDR2: MNHEY, SVGAGI. V lost 4 bases and J lost 1, with 5 bases in between.

This clone showed up just once. This chain uses TRBV18 with TRBJ1-2, with TRBD1 as a possible D gene (5 bases). Germline V gene sequence: CDR1 KGHSH, CDR2 LQKENI. CDR3 size: 15 residues. The V end lost 1 base, the J end lost 0 bases, and 9 bases lay between the germline ends. The CDR3 bases are TGTGCCAGCTCACCACAGGGGACGACTAACTATGGCTACACCTTC. This codes for CASSPQGTTNYGYTF.

The chain uses TRBV7-9 and TRBJ2-7; TRBD1 aligns across 9 bases. The germline V gene encodes CDR1 SEHNR and CDR2 FQNEAQ (reference sequence). With V trimmed by 2 bases and J by 5 bases, 7 bases remained unmatched. CDR3 length: 15 residues. The CDR3 loop is CASSLPLGTGHEQYF. As DNA, the CDR3 is TGTGCCAGCAGCTTACCCCTGGGGACAGGGCACGAGCAGTACTTC. The full variable domain, its missing parts supplied by reference TRBV7-9 and TRBJ2-7, is DTGVSQNPRHKITKRGQNVTFRCDPISEHNRLYWYRQTLGQGPEFLTYFQNEAQLEKSRLLSDRFSAERPKGSFSTLEIQRTEQGDSAMYLCASSLPLGTGHEQYFGPGTRLTVT.

This clone has just a few counts. The chain uses TRBV6-6 and TRBJ2-7, with TRBD2 as a possible D gene (7 bases). The CDR3 is made up of 16 amino acids. Between the trimmed V and J ends, which lost 1 base and 1 base, there was a span of 14 bases. The germline V gene has CDR1 MNHNY and CDR2 SVGAGI (reference sequence). In DNA, the CDR3 is TGTGCCAGCAGTTACTGGGCGCGGGGGCCATCCTACGAGCAGTACTTC. Protein: CASSYWARGPSYEQYF.

The chain combines TRBV5-1 with TRBJ2-7, with TRBD1 identical over 8 bases. Trimming at V came to 5 bases and at J to 2 bases, leaving 15 bases not matched to a gene. This CDR3 spans 17 amino acids. Germline-derived CDR1 and CDR2 are SGHRS and YFSETQ. CDR3 sequence: CASRDLDREWFPYEQYF. CDR3 DNA sequence: TGCGCCAGCAGAGACCTGGACAGGGAATGGTTCCCCTACGAGCAGTACTTC. The full variable domain, with the rest looked up from reference TRBV5-1 and TRBJ2-7, is KAGVTQTPRYLIKTRGQQVTLSCSPISGHRSVSWYQQTPGQGLQFLFEYFSETQRNKGNFPGRFSGRQFSNSRSEMNVSTLELGDSALYLCASRDLDREWFPYEQYFGPGTRLTVT.

The rearrangement joins TRBV10-2 to TRBJ1-6; 12 bases agree with TRBD1. Germline CDR1 WSHSY, CDR2 SAAADI. The CDR3 extends over 20 amino acids. Trimming removed 6 bases from V and 0 bases from J; junction bases left unmatched: 12. CDR3 amino acids: CASRPSPGQGASSYNSPLHF. The DNA for the CDR3 is TGCGCCAGCAGGCCGTCCCCGGGACAGGGGGCGAGCTCCTATAATTCACCCCTCCACTTT.

V gene TRBV30 combines with J gene TRBJ1-1; D not certain. Trimming pared 4 bases from V and 4 bases from J, leaving 16 bases between. The CDR3 consists of 14 residues. CDR1 and CDR2 (germline): GTSNPN, SVGIG (reference sequence). The CDR3 DNA is TGTGCCTGGACCAGGACGGCCGCCGGCACTGAAGCTTTCTTT. Translated, it gives CAWTRTAAGTEAFF.

This rearrangement joins TRBV18 to TRBJ1-2; D remains ambiguous. The V and J ends lost 3 bases and 1 base respectively, with 9 bases between them. The CDR3 length is 14 residues. Germline-derived CDR1 and CDR2 are KGHSH and LQKENI. The CDR3 is CASSPGEGNYGYTF. Here the CDR3 DNA reads TGTGCCAGCTCACCTGGTGAGGGTAACTATGGCTACACCTTC. The complete variable domain, with remaining parts taken from reference TRBV18 and TRBJ1-2, reads NAGVMQNPRHLVRRRGQEARLRCSPMKGHSHVYWYRQLPEEGLKFMVYLQKENIIDESGMPKERFSAEFPKEGPSILRIQQVVRGDSAAYFCASSPGEGNYGYTFGSGTRLTVV.

V usage is TRBV5-1 and J usage is TRBJ2-2; D is unclear. The CDR3 extends over 15 amino acids. Trimming pared 4 bases from V and 0 bases from J, leaving 10 bases between. Looked up from germline, CDR1 is SGHRS and CDR2 is YFSETQ. The CDR3 here is CASSPSSANTGELFF. The CDR3 DNA is TGCGCCAGCAGCCCCTCCAGCGCGAACACCGGGGAGCTGTTTTTT.

This clone was counted between two and nine times. V is TRBV9 and J is TRBJ2-2; 9 bases align to TRBD2. CDR3 size: 16 residues. Germline assignment: CDR1 SGDLS and CDR2 YYNGEE. J gave up 6 bases and V 0 bases, and 6 bases lay outside the gene matches. For the CDR3, the DNA is TGTGCCAGCAGCGTAGGACAGCGGGGGGTCCCCGGGGAGCTGTTTTTT. Encoded protein: CASSVGQRGVPGELFF.